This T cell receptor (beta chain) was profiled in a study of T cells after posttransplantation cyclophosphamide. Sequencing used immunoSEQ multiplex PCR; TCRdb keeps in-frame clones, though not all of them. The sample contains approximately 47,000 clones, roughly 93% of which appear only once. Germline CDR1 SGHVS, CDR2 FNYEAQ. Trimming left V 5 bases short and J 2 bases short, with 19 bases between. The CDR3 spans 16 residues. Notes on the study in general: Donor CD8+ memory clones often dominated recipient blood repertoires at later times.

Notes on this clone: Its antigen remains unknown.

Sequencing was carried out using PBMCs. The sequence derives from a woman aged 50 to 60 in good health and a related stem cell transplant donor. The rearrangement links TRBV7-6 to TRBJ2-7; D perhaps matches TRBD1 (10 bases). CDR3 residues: CASSPLAGTGAYEQYF. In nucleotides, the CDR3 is TGTGCCAGCAGCCCCCTAGCGGGGACAGGGGCCTACGAGCAGTACTTC. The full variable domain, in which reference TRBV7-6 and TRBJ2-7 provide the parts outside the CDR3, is GAGVSQSPRYKVTKRGQDVALRCDPISGHVSLYWYRQALGQGPEFLTYFNYEAQQDKSGLPNDRFSAERPEGSISTLTIQRTEQRDSAMYRCASSPLAGTGAYEQYFGPGTRLTVT.